These 32 T cell receptor beta chains were sequenced from one sample in a study of T cell responses to AZD1222 COVID-19 vaccine (dated by TCRdb to the early 2020s). Libraries came from the immunoSEQ multiplex PCR assay. The table was pulled from immuneACCESS by TCRdb, which kept in-frame rearrangements only. Such tables lose some clones; where checked, under half of the loss comes from unresolved V genes, and the rest has no known cause. The table for this sample lists approximately 130,000 clones; roughly 93% of them were counted only once. The top ten clonotypes cover under 3.5% of the sample. Explained via the paper, the time point label denotes: baseline before first vaccination. The sequencing used peripheral blood, collected on day 0 of AZD1222 vaccination. The receptors were gathered from an adult in good health.

The chain employs TRBV28 and TRBJ1-2, with no clear D. The CDR3 has 13 amino acids. The germline V gene encodes CDR1 MDHEN and CDR2 SYDVKM. V lost 2 bases to trimming and J lost 8 bases, with 12 bases between them. CDR3 DNA sequence: TGTGCCAGCAGTTTACGGCGGGGAAGGGGCTACACCTTC. This codes for CASSLRRGRGYTF.

The CDR3 DNA follows: TGTGCCAGCAGCGCTCGGGACAGAGCGAATTCCCTCCACTTT. Translation gives CASSARDRANSLHF. V usage is TRBV7-8 and J usage is TRBJ1-6; 7 bases map to TRBD1. The V segment lost 5 bases and the J segment 14 bases; nucleotides outside the gene matches: 12. The CDR3 has 14 amino acids. CDR1 is SGHVS and CDR2 is FQNEAQ in the germline V gene.

The chain employs TRBV18 and TRBJ2-5; D is possibly TRBD2 (6 bases). This CDR3 is built from 15 residues. Trimming stripped 3 bases from V and 5 bases from J, with 16 bases between. Germline CDR1 reads KGHSH; CDR2 reads LQKENI. DNA of the CDR3: TGTGCCAGCTCACCGGTTAGCGGCCTCGGGGAGACCCAGTACTTC. It specifies CASSPVSGLGETQYF.

The rearrangement uses TRBV11-2 and TRBJ2-1; D ambiguous. V dropped 2 bases and J dropped 6 bases, with 5 bases sitting between them. Germline CDR1 SGHAT, CDR2 FQNNGV. This CDR3 is 12 amino acids long. The CDR3 nucleotides are TGTGCCAGCAGCTTAACGGGCAATGAGCAGTTCTTC. Encoded protein: CASSLTGNEQFF.

Points on this clone: This sample also contains other DNA sequences that code for the same CDR3. The chain combines TRBV25-1 with TRBJ2-7; D unresolved. V was pared by 1 base and J by 4 bases, with 2 bases between. Germline CDR1 reads MGHDK; CDR2 reads SYGVNS. The CDR3 length is 11 residues. The CDR3 region has the DNA TGTGCCAGCAGTGAATTTTACGAGCAGTACTTC. Protein: CASSEFYEQYF.

The chain is built from TRBV28 and TRBJ2-1; 11 bases agree with TRBD2. The trim removed 3 bases at V and 8 bases at J, leaving 6 bases unmatched. Germline lookup yields CDR1 MDHEN and CDR2 SYDVKM. This CDR3 has 15 residues. CDR3: CASSFTSGSFYEQFF. The CDR3 region has the DNA TGTGCCAGCAGTTTTACTAGCGGGAGTTTCTATGAGCAGTTCTTC.

The gene calls are TRBV3-1 (or the pseudogene TRBV3-2) and TRBJ1-4, with 7 positions matching TRBD1. Germline CDR1 and CDR2: LGHDT and YNNKEL (reference sequence). CDR3 length: 14 residues. V lost 1 base and J lost 7; bases outside the gene matches: 3. This CDR3 is CASSQGQGTEKLFF. The CDR3 DNA reads as TGTGCCAGCAGCCAAGGACAGGGAACTGAAAAACTGTTTTTT.

This clone has a single count. The genes are TRBV5-1 and TRBJ1-1, with D possibly matching TRBD1 (6 bases). CDR1 is SGHRS, CDR2 YFSETQ, per germline. Trimming left V 2 bases short and J 8 bases short, with 13 bases between. The CDR3 spans 13 residues. CDR3 in amino acids: CASSFGRGREAFF. As DNA, the CDR3 is TGCGCCAGCAGCTTCGGGAGGGGGAGAGAAGCTTTCTTT.

The V call is TRBV14, the J call TRBJ2-5; 7 bases align to TRBD2. The CDR3 sequence is 16 residues long. Germline V gives CDR1 SGHDN, CDR2 FVKESK. V lost 4 bases, J lost 2 bases, and 10 bases stayed unmatched. Written as DNA, the CDR3 is TGTGCCAGCAGCCTCGGGGGTAGCGGGCATCAAGAGACCCAGTACTTC. Protein sequence: CASSLGGSGHQETQYF. Full variable domain (missing parts from reference TRBV14 and TRBJ2-5): EAGVTQFPSHSVIEKGQTVTLRCDPISGHDNLYWYRRVMGKEIKFLLHFVKESKQDESGMPNNRFLAERTGGTYSTLKVQPAELEDSGVYFCASSLGGSGHQETQYFGPGTRLLVL.

The genes are TRBV5-1 and TRBJ2-3; no clear D gene. CDR3 length: 13 residues. The V end was cut by 2 bases, the J end by 0 bases, with 4 bases between. Germline V gene sequence: CDR1 SGHRS, CDR2 YFSETQ. The CDR3 nucleotides are TGCGCCAGCAGCTTTCACAGCACAGATACGCAGTATTTT. Translating it yields CASSFHSTDTQYF.

The V call is TRBV10-3, the J call TRBJ2-2, with 9 bases identical to TRBD2. The ends lost 3 bases at V and 9 bases at J; junction bases unmatched: 5. The CDR3 has 14 amino acids. Germline V gene lookup returns CDR1 ENHRY and CDR2 SYGVKD. For the CDR3, the DNA is TGTGCCATCAGTGAACGAGCGGGAGGCTGGGAGCTGTTTTTT. It encodes CAISERAGGWELFF.

This clone was recorded only once. This sample includes further DNA sequences coding for the same CDR3. The chain joins TRBV19 to TRBJ1-2, with D tentatively TRBD1 (5 bases). V dropped 9 bases and J dropped 2 bases, with 7 bases sitting between them. The germline gives CDR1 LNHDA, CDR2 SQIVND (reference sequence). The CDR3 loop spans 11 amino acids. CDR3 bases: TGTGCCAGCAGACAGAACTATGGCTACACCTTC. It translates to CASRQNYGYTF.

This clone was recorded once. The chain employs TRBV3-1 (or the pseudogene TRBV3-2) and TRBJ2-3; TRBD2 matches at 10 bases. The CDR3 length is 14 residues. Losses at the gene ends were 5 bases for V and 4 bases for J; bases not matched to a gene: 3. CDR1 and CDR2 from the germline V gene are LGHDT and YNNKEL (reference sequence). The CDR3 region has the DNA TGTGCCAGCAGCGCCCTAGCGGGAGCAGATACGCAGTATTTT. Translated: CASSALAGADTQYF.

The chain combines TRBV7-9 with TRBJ2-1, with D tentatively TRBD1 (5 bases). This CDR3 contains 13 residues. The germline gives CDR1 SEHNR, CDR2 FQNEAQ (reference sequence). V was cut by 4 bases and J by 8 bases, with 12 bases left in between. In nucleotides, the CDR3 is TGTGCCAGCAGCTGGGGCCCTTACGATGAGCAGTTCTTC. Its translation is CASSWGPYDEQFF. Variable domain in full (rest from reference TRBV7-9 and TRBJ2-1): DTGVSQNPRHKITKRGQNVTFRCDPISEHNRLYWYRQTLGQGPEFLTYFQNEAQLEKSRLLSDRFSAERPKGSFSTLEIQRTEQGDSAMYLCASSWGPYDEQFFGPGTRLTVL.

The chain uses TRBV1 and TRBJ1-6. TRBV1 is tagged as a pseudogene. This CDR3 is built from 15 residues. CDR3 nucleotide sequence: TGCACCAGCAGCCAAGGCGAAGATTTGAATTCACCCCTCCACTTT. Translated: CTSSQGEDLNSPLHF.

V is TRBV24-1 and J is TRBJ2-2, with D possibly called TRBD1 or TRBD2 (5 bases each). Germline V lookup: CDR1 KGHDR, CDR2 SFDVKD. V gave up 9 bases and J gave up 4 bases, with 8 bases separating them. The CDR3 has 12 amino acids. CDR3 residues: CATGAGTGELFF. DNA for the CDR3: TGTGCCACCGGGGCGGGCACCGGGGAGCTGTTTTTT.

V usage is TRBV6-5 and J usage is TRBJ2-5; 10 bases are a match to TRBD2. The ends lost 6 bases at V and 1 base at J; junction bases unmatched: 2. This CDR3 is 14 amino acids long. CDR1 is MNHEY and CDR2 is SVGAGI in the germline V gene. The CDR3 sequence: CASRPSGSQETQYF. CDR3 nucleotide sequence: TGTGCCAGCAGGCCTAGCGGGAGCCAAGAGACCCAGTACTTC.

This chain uses TRBV6-5 with TRBJ1-1; TRBD1 matches 8 bases. Per the germline V gene, CDR1 is MNHEY and CDR2 is SVGAGI. V was clipped by 4 bases and J by 3 bases; unmatched bases: 7. This CDR3 has 15 residues. The CDR3 region is CASSSRGQGDTEAFF. Here the CDR3 DNA reads TGTGCCAGCAGTTCCCGAGGACAGGGTGACACTGAAGCTTTCTTT.

The chain uses TRBV9 and TRBJ1-2; TRBD1 matches 8 bases. The V and J ends lost 0 bases and 2 bases, in that order; junction bases with no gene match: 6. Germline loops: CDR1 SGDLS, CDR2 YYNGEE. CDR3 length: 16 amino acids. This CDR3 reads CASSVGGQGDNYGYTF. The CDR3 DNA is TGTGCCAGCAGCGTAGGCGGACAGGGTGACAACTATGGCTACACCTTC.

The chain uses TRBV6-1 and TRBJ1-4; D ambiguous. V dropped 3 bases and J dropped 7 bases, with 12 bases sitting between them. The V gene's germline CDR1 is MNHNS and CDR2 SASEGT. This CDR3 comprises 14 residues. The CDR3 region is CASSDRPLSEKLFF. CDR3 nucleotide sequence: TGTGCCAGCAGTGATCGGCCTCTCAGTGAAAAACTGTTTTTT.

The chain carries TRBV5-4 and TRBJ1-6; no definite D call. The CDR3 has 12 residues. Germline V gene sequence: CDR1 SGHNT, CDR2 YYREEE (reference sequence). V shed 5 bases and J shed 4 bases, with 4 bases lying between them. In nucleotides, the CDR3 is TGTGCCAGCAGTCCTTATAATTCACCCCTCCACTTT. It encodes CASSPYNSPLHF.

The chain uses TRBV4-2 and TRBJ2-7, with D unresolved. Between the trimmed V and J ends, which lost 0 bases and 2 bases, there was a span of 2 bases. The CDR3 runs to 12 residues. Germline lookup yields CDR1 LGHNA and CDR2 YNFKEQ. The CDR3 region is CASSQDAYEQYF. The CDR3 DNA reads TGTGCCAGCAGCCAAGATGCCTACGAGCAGTACTTC.

This chain links TRBV20-1 with TRBJ1-6, with 7 bases fitting TRBD1. The CDR3 loop spans 14 amino acids. After removal of 3 bases from V and 6 bases from J, the junction contained 5 bases not matched to a gene. Germline V CDR1 and CDR2: DFQATT, SNEGSKA (reference sequence). CDR3 sequence (DNA): TGCAGTGCTAGTGGGACAGCATCTAATTCACCCCTCCACTTT. It translates to CSASGTASNSPLHF.

This clone was observed a single time. The chain recombines TRBV6-5 with TRBJ1-2; 10 bases match TRBD1. With 2 bases clipped from V and 6 bases from J, the junction kept 6 bases outside the gene matches. CDR3 length: 15 residues. In germline, CDR1 is MNHEY, CDR2 SVGAGI. The CDR3 DNA sequence: TGTGCCAGCAGTTACCCCGGGACAGGGGTTAATGGCTACACCTTC. As protein: CASSYPGTGVNGYTF.

J is TRBJ2-4 and V is TRBV5-1; 11 bases fit TRBD2. The CDR3 totals 18 residues. V lost 1 base and J lost 2; bases outside the gene matches: 8. Germline V gene lookup returns CDR1 SGHRS and CDR2 YFSETQ. The CDR3: CASSLTPLAGGTKNIQYF. The CDR3 DNA is TGCGCCAGCAGCTTGACCCCTCTAGCGGGAGGTACCAAAAACATTCAGTACTTC.

The V and J genes are TRBV19 and TRBJ2-6, with D unresolved. The CDR3 sequence is 16 residues long. Trimming shortened V by 9 bases and J by 0 bases, and 15 bases separated the two germline ends. Germline loops: CDR1 LNHDA, CDR2 SQIVND (reference sequence). CDR3 bases: TGTGCCAGCACGACACGTAGGAGCTCTGGGGCCAACGTCCTGACTTTC. Amino acid sequence: CASTTRRSSGANVLTF.

This sequence joins TRBV5-1 and TRBJ1-2; TRBD1 is a possible D gene (6 bases). The CDR3 totals 14 residues. V gave up 5 bases and J gave up 3 bases, with 14 bases separating them. Germline loops: CDR1 SGHRS, CDR2 YFSETQ. As DNA, the CDR3 is TGCGCCAGCAGGATTACAGGGTCGGACTATGGCTACACCTTC. Translating gives CASRITGSDYGYTF.

The chain has TRBV27 and TRBJ2-6; 10 bases fit TRBD1. Per the germline V gene, CDR1 is MNHEY and CDR2 is SMNVEV (reference sequence). Trimming cost V 5 bases and J 4 bases; bases outside gene matches: 5. The CDR3 sequence is 16 residues long. CDR3 loop: CASSPGTGAGANVLTF. CDR3 DNA sequence: TGTGCCAGCAGTCCCGGGACAGGGGCCGGGGCCAACGTCCTGACTTTC. Supplemented by reference TRBV27 and TRBJ2-6, the full variable domain reads EAQVTQNPRYLITVTGKKLTVTCSQNMNHEYMSWYRQDPGLGLRQIYYSMNVEVTDKGDVPEGYKVSRKEKRNFPLILESPSPNQTSLYFCASSPGTGAGANVLTFGAGSRLTVL.

This chain connects TRBV3-1 (or the pseudogene TRBV3-2) to TRBJ1-1; D may be TRBD1 (5 bases). The germline CDR1 and CDR2 sequences are LGHDT and YNNKEL (reference sequence). The germline V and J ends were trimmed by 2 bases and 1 base, with 8 bases remaining between them. The CDR3 contains 14 residues. For the CDR3, the DNA is TGTGCCAGCAGCCAATTTGGGGGGAACACTGAAGCTTTCTTT. Residues: CASSQFGGNTEAFF.

The chain has TRBV10-3 and TRBJ1-2; a weak D match, TRBD1 (6 bases). The CDR3 has 16 residues. Germline V gene data show CDR1 as ENHRY and CDR2 as SYGVKD. V was cut by 3 bases and J by 0 bases, with 14 bases left in between. The CDR3 reads CAISEQGGGSNYGYTF. The CDR3 nucleotides are TGTGCCATCAGTGAACAGGGAGGGGGATCTAACTATGGCTACACCTTC.

This clone has only one observation. The chain joins TRBV25-1 to TRBJ2-1, with TRBD2 matching over 11 bases. V lost 6 bases to trimming and J lost 5 bases; unmatched junction nucleotides: 6. Germline CDR1 is MGHDK and CDR2 is SYGVNS. The CDR3 loop spans 15 amino acids. As DNA, the CDR3 is TGTGCCAGCAGAAAGGGGACTAGCGGAAACAATGAGCAGTTCTTC. Translated, it gives CASRKGTSGNNEQFF.

V is TRBV30 and J is TRBJ1-4, with 12 positions matching TRBD1. This CDR3 spans 15 amino acids. Germline CDR1 reads GTSNPN; CDR2 reads SVGIG (reference sequence). The ends lost 5 bases at V and 7 bases at J; junction bases unmatched: 8. This CDR3 reads CAWGTGTGGVEKLFF. The CDR3 DNA reads TGTGCCTGGGGGACCGGGACAGGGGGCGTTGAAAAACTGTTTTTT.